These T cell receptor beta chains were read from a single sample in a study of blood T cells in healthy people across ages. MiXCR, run by TCRdb on the 5' RACE reads, gives a single entry per CDR3 protein. Seen here are 600,000 or so distinct CDR3 sequences, approximately 30% observed once, and the top ten hold around a sixth. The source material was blood. The receptors here all came from a woman aged 80 or over in good health. CDR3s include the opening cysteine and the closing phenylalanine or tryptophan. D genes are given only for firm matches. Part of the rows lack a size; the others show once, few, many or a class for expanded clones.

CSARLLAGGSPEQFF | TGCAGTGCTCGTTTACTAGCGGGGGGTAGTCCTGAGCAGTTCTTC | TRBD2 | TRBJ2-1 | TRBV20-1 | -
CASSSLPKTGDSSYEQYF | TGCGCCAGCAGCTCCCTTCCAAAGACAGGCGACAGCTCCTACGAGCAGTACTTC | - | TRBJ2-7 | TRBV5-1 | -
CASRGGQGTYEQYF | TGTGCCAGCAGAGGAGGACAGGGGACCTACGAGCAGTACTTC | TRBD1 | TRBJ2-7 | TRBV2 | many
CASSLDDSVGGKLFF | TGCGCCAGCAGCTTGGACGACAGTGTTGGTGGGAAACTGTTTTTT | - | TRBJ1-4 | TRBV5-1 | many
CATSDFRRAGGPGQFF | TGTGCCACCAGTGATTTCAGGCGAGCGGGGGGGCCAGGGCAGTTCTTC | TRBD2 | TRBJ2-1 | TRBV24-1 | many
CASSQASGGAGDTQYF | TGTGCCAGCAGCCAAGCTAGCGGGGGGGCCGGAGATACGCAGTATTTT | TRBD2 | TRBJ2-3 | TRBV4-2 | few
CASSPTGQRGTYNEQFF | TGTGCCAGCAGCCCGACGGGTCAGCGGGGGACCTACAATGAGCAGTTCTTC | TRBD2 | TRBJ2-1 | TRBV9 | many
CASSSDRVRNQPQHF | TGTGCCAGCAGCTCCGACAGGGTGAGAAATCAGCCCCAGCATTTT | TRBD1 | TRBJ1-5 | TRBV7-9 | few
CASSYGPGTGVNQPQHF | TGTGCCAGCAGTTACGGCCCCGGGACAGGAGTCAATCAGCCCCAGCATTTT | TRBD1 | TRBJ1-5 | TRBV6-2/TRBV6-3 | few
CASSGVRTADQPQHF | TGTGCCAGCAGTGGTGTCCGGACAGCGGATCAGCCCCAGCATTTT | - | TRBJ1-5 | TRBV25-1 | -
CASRPGQGRRAFF | TGTGCCAGCAGACCGGGACAGGGGAGGAGGGCTTTCTTT | TRBD1 | TRBJ1-1 | TRBV12-3/TRBV12-4 | few
CASSFLPPGTEAFF | TGTGCCAGCAGTTTTTTACCGCCCGGCACTGAAGCTTTCTTT | - | TRBJ1-1 | TRBV27 | few
CASSERRTTEAFF | TGTGCCAGCAGCGAACGAAGGACCACTGAAGCTTTCTTT | - | TRBJ1-1 | TRBV7-2 | -
CAWAPGNQPQHF | TGTGCCTGGGCCCCAGGTAATCAGCCCCAGCATTTT | - | TRBJ1-5 | TRBV30 | -
CASSPGGGGSLDTQYF | TGTGCCAGCAGCCCGGGAGGTGGCGGGAGTTTAGATACGCAGTATTTT | TRBD2 | TRBJ2-3 | TRBV4-2 | -
CASSPSGRETDGYTF | TGCGCCAGCAGCCCCTCGGGGCGGGAGACCGATGGCTACACCTTC | - | TRBJ1-2 | TRBV5-1 | many
CASIGYTF | TGTGCCAGCATCGGCTACACCTTC | - | TRBJ1-2 | TRBV7-9 | -
CASSFSPGQGVGYTF | TGTGCCAGCAGTTTCTCCCCTGGACAGGGGGTCGGCTACACCTTC | TRBD1 | TRBJ1-2 | TRBV6-2/TRBV6-3 | many
CSARGYRDSFEQYF | TGCAGTGCTAGAGGGTACCGGGACAGTTTCGAGCAGTACTTC | TRBD1 | TRBJ2-7 | TRBV20-1 | -
CASSGGLAITDTQYF | TGCGCCAGCAGCGGCGGACTAGCGATCACAGATACGCAGTATTTT | TRBD2 | TRBJ2-3 | TRBV5-1 | many
CSVTTGMYEQYF | TGCAGCGTGACGACAGGGATGTACGAGCAGTACTTC | TRBD1 | TRBJ2-7 | TRBV29-1 | many
CASSEAQGRVTDTQYF | TGTGCCAGCAGTGAAGCGCAGGGGAGAGTCACAGATACGCAGTATTTT | - | TRBJ2-3 | TRBV6-1 | many
CASSQDRDRANNEQFF | TGTGCCAGCAGCCAAGATCGGGACAGGGCAAACAATGAGCAGTTCTTC | TRBD1 | TRBJ2-1 | TRBV4-2 | many
CASSTGIRFKQYF | TGTGCCAGCAGTACAGGGATCCGCTTCAAGCAGTATTTT | - | TRBJ2-3 | TRBV27 | many
CSVEDPAGAGDTQYF | TGCAGCGTTGAAGACCCAGCGGGGGCAGGGGATACGCAGTATTTT | TRBD2 | TRBJ2-3 | TRBV29-1 | many
CSASHSLRVKGETQYF | TGCAGTGCTTCTCACTCCCTCAGGGTGAAGGGAGAGACCCAGTACTTC | - | TRBJ2-5 | TRBV20-1 | many
CASSSRRQLTYEQYF | TGTGCCAGCAGCAGCCGGAGACAGCTCACCTACGAGCAGTACTTC | - | TRBJ2-7 | TRBV7-2 | many
CASSVGAQSGANVLTF | TGTGCCAGCAGCGTCGGGGCGCAAAGTGGGGCCAACGTCCTGACTTTC | - | TRBJ2-6 | TRBV9 | many
CASSRGDGAQVYNEQFF | TGTGCCAGCAGCCGAGGGGACGGGGCGCAAGTTTACAATGAGCAGTTCTTC | - | TRBJ2-1 | TRBV6-1 | once
CASSRMTSGGHNEQYF | TGCGCCAGCAGCCGGATGACTAGCGGGGGTCACAATGAGCAGTACTTC | TRBD2 | TRBJ2-5 | TRBV5-1 | few
CAIRPSGGSSTDTQYF | TGTGCCATCAGACCTAGCGGGGGGTCTAGCACAGATACGCAGTATTTT | TRBD2 | TRBJ2-3 | TRBV10-3 | many
CASRPTASYEQYF | TGTGCCAGCAGACCGACAGCCTCCTACGAGCAGTACTTC | - | TRBJ2-7 | TRBV6-2/TRBV6-3 | many
CASSSQTGTGSPAQYF | TGTGCCAGCAGCTCGCAAACCGGGACAGGTAGCCCGGCCCAGTACTTC | TRBD1 | TRBJ2-5 | TRBV7-2 | -
CASSRRGVRSEKLFF | TGTGCCAGCAGCCGTCGAGGGGTACGGAGTGAAAAACTGTTTTTT | - | TRBJ1-4 | TRBV11-2 | many
CASSLGGPGTEAFF | TGTGCCAGCAGCCTGGGGGGGCCGGGGACTGAAGCTTTCTTT | - | TRBJ1-1 | TRBV7-2 | -
CASSHDRAGEQYF | TGTGCCAGCAGTCATGACAGGGCCGGGGAGCAGTACTTC | TRBD1 | TRBJ2-5 | TRBV27 | -
CASSAGLAGEYEQYF | TGTGCCAGCAGCGCGGGACTAGCGGGGGAATATGAGCAGTACTTC | TRBD2 | TRBJ2-7 | TRBV6-2/TRBV6-3 | -
CASSEPGASTEAFF | TGTGCCAGCAGTGAACCAGGGGCCAGCACTGAAGCTTTCTTT | - | TRBJ1-1 | TRBV6-1 | few
CASSQDNRGYGYTF | TGTGCCAGCAGCCAAGACAACAGGGGCTATGGCTACACCTTC | TRBD1 | TRBJ1-2 | TRBV3-1 | many
CASSAPTGWSETQYF | TGTGCCAGCAGCGCGCCGACAGGGTGGTCTGAGACCCAGTACTTC | TRBD1 | TRBJ2-5 | TRBV9 | many
CASSRGRDYGYTF | TGCGCCAGCAGCCGGGGGCGCGACTATGGCTACACCTTC | - | TRBJ1-2 | TRBV5-1 | many
CASKSGSDTDTQYF | TGCGCCAGCAAAAGCGGGAGCGACACAGATACGCAGTATTTT | TRBD2 | TRBJ2-3 | TRBV5-1 | -
CASSFMGEETQYF | TGCGCCAGCAGCTTTATGGGGGAAGAGACCCAGTACTTC | - | TRBJ2-5 | TRBV5-1 | many
CASTPGVGGGYTF | TGTGCCAGCACCCCCGGCGTCGGAGGTGGCTACACCTTC | - | TRBJ1-2 | TRBV9 | -
CAWSPGLSTGELFF | TGTGCCTGGAGCCCTGGGCTGTCCACCGGGGAGCTGTTTTTT | - | TRBJ2-2 | TRBV30 | many